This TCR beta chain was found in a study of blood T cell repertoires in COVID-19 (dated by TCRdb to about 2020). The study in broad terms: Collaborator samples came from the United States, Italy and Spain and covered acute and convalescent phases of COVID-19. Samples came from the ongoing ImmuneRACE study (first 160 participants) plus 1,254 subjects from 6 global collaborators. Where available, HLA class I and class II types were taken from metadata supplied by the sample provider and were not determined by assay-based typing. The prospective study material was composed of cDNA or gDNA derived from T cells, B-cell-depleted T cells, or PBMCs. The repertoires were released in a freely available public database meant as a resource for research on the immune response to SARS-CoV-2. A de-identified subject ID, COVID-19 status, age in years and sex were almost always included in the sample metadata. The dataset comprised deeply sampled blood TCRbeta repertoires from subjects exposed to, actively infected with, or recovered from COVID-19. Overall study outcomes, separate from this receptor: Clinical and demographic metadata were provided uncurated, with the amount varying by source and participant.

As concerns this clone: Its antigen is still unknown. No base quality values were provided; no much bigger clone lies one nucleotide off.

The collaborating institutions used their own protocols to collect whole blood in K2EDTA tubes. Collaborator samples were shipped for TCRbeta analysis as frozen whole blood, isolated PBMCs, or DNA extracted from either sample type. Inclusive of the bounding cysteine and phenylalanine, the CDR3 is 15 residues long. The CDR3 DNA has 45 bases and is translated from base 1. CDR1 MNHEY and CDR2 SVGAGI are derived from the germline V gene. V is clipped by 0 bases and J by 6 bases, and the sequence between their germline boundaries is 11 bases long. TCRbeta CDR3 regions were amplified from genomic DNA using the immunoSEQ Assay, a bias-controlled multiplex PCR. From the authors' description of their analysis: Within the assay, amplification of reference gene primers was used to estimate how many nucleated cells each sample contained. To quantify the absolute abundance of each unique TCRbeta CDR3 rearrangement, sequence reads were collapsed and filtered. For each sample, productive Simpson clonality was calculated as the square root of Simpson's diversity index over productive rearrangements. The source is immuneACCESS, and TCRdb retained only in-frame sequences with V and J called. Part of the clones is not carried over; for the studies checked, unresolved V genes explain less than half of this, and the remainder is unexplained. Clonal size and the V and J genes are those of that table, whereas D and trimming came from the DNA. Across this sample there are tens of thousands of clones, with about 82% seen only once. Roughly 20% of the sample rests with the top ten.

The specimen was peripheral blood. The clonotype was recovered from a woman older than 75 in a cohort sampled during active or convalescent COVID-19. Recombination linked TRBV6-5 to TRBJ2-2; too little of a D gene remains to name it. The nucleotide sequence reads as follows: TGTGCCAGCAGTTACTCGCCAGTGGAGCCCGGGGAGCTGTTTTTT. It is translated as CASSYSPVEPGELFF.